This TCR beta chain was sequenced for a study of beta chain features in type 1 diabetes. Study context: Patients shared similar age, gender and cell yields with healthy donors.

All of the isolated RNA was reverse transcribed, so expressed TCRB transcripts were sequenced. Samples of naive, central memory and regulatory T cells yielded a mean of around 3.4 million reads. The table came from immunoSEQ multiplex PCR; TCRdb's copy has only in-frame clones and leaves some out. The table has hundreds of thousands of clones, 15% seen once. The CDR3 loop spans 19 amino acids. This sequence originates from a man aged 18 to 30 in good health. Sequenced input: naive CD4+ T cells from blood. The V gene is TRBV12-2, the J gene TRBJ2-2; the D call in the table, TRBD2, was not verified against the DNA. TRBV12-2 is a documented pseudogene. The CDR3 DNA sequence: TGTGCAAGTCGCTTCGAGAGGGTTTCGCGATCCGGGAACACCGGGGAGCTGTTTTTT. This gives the protein CASRFERVSRSGNTGELFF.